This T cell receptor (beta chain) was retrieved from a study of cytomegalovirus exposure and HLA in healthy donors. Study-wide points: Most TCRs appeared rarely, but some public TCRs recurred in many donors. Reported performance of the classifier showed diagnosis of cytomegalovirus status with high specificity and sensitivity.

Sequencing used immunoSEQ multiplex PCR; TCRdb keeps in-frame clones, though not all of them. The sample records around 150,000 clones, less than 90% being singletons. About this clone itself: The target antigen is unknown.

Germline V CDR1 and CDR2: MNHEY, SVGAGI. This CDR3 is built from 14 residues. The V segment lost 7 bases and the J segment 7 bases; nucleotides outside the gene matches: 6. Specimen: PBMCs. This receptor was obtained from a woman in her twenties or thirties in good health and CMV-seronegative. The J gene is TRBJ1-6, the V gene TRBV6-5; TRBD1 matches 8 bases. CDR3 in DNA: TGTGCCAGCAAAACACAGGGGGTAAATTCACCCCTCCACTTT. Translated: CASKTQGVNSPLHF.